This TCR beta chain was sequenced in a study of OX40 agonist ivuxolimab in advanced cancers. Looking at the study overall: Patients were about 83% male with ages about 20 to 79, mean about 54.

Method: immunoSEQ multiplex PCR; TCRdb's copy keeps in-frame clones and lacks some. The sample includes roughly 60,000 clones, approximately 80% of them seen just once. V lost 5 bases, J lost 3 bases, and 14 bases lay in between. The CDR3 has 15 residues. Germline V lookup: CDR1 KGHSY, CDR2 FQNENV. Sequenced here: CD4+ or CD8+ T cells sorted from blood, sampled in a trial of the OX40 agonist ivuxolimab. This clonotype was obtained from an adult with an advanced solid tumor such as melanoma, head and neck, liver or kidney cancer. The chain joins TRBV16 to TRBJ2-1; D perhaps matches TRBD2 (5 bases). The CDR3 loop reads CASSNSRGYYNEQFF. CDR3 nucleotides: TGTGCCAGCAGCAATTCGAGAGGGTACTACAATGAGCAGTTCTTC.